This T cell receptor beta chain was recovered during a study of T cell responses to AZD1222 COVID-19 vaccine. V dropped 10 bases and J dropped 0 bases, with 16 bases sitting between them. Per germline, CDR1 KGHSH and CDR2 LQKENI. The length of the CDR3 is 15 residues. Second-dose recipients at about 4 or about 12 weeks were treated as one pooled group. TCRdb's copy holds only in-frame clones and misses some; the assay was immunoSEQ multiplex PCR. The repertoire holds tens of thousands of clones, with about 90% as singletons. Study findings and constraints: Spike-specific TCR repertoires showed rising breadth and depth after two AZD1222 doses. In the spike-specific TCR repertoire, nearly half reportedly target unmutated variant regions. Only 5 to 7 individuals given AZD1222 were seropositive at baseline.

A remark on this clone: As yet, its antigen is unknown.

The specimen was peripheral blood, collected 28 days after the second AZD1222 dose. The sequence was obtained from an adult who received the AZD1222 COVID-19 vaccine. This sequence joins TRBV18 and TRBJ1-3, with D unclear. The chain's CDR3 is CATLTDGYSGNTIYF. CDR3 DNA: TGTGCCACCCTCACCGACGGGTACTCTGGAAACACCATATATTTT.